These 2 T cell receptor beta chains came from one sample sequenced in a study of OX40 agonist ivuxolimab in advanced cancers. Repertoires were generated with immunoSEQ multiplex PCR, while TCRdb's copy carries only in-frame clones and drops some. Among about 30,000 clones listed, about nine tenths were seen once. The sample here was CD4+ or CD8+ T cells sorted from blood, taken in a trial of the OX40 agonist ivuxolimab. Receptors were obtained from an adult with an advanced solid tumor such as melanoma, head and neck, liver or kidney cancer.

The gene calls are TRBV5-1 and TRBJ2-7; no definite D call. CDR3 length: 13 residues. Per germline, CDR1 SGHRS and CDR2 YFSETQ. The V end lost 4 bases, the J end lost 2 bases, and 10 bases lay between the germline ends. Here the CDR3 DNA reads TGCGCCAGCAGCCCGACAAACGCCTACGAGCAGTACTTC. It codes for CASSPTNAYEQYF.

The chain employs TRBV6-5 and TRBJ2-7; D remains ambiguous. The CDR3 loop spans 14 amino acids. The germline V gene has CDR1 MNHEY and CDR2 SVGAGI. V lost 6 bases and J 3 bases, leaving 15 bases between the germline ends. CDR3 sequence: CASRSMDPYYEQYF. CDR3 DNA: TGTGCCAGCAGAAGCATGGACCCGTACTACGAGCAGTACTTC.